Shown below are 26 T cell receptor beta chains from a single sample sequenced in a study of cytomegalovirus exposure and HLA in healthy donors. PCR primers comprised 60 Vbeta and 13 Jbeta primers. Sequenced by immunoSEQ multiplex PCR; TCRdb stores in-frame clones only, minus some. This sample yields about 59,000 clones, of which around 83% are seen a single time; 1.5% to 2% belongs to the top ten. Sequenced input: PBMCs. These receptors originate from a human donor in good health.

This sequence joins TRBV13 and TRBJ2-5; D gene unclear. In germline, CDR1 is PRHDT, CDR2 FYEKMQ (reference sequence). V was clipped by 2 bases and J by 4 bases, with 2 bases between them. The CDR3 extends over 11 amino acids. The CDR3 is CASSLLETQYF. In DNA form, the CDR3 reads TGTGCCAGCAGCTTACTAGAGACCCAGTACTTC.

This chain uses TRBV6-1 with TRBJ2-5; 7 bases are a match to TRBD1. With 6 bases clipped from V and 2 bases from J, the junction kept 3 bases outside the gene matches. The germline gives CDR1 MNHNS, CDR2 SASEGT. This CDR3 is 13 amino acids long. This CDR3 reads CASRAQGQETQYF. In nucleotides, the CDR3 is TGTGCCAGCAGAGCACAGGGGCAAGAGACCCAGTACTTC.

In DNA form, the CDR3 reads TGTGCCAGCAGGCAGGGGGTTAGCACAGATACGCAGTATTTT. This encodes CASRQGVSTDTQYF. The J gene is TRBJ2-3, the V gene TRBV5-5; the match to TRBD1 covers 7 bases. The CDR3 has 14 amino acids. V was clipped by 5 bases and J by 0 bases; unmatched bases: 3. Germline CDR1 SGHKS, CDR2 YYEKEE (reference sequence).

V usage is TRBV9 and J usage is TRBJ2-1; a possible D gene is TRBD1 (6 bases). V was cut by 3 bases and J by 4 bases, with 11 bases left in between. From germline, CDR1 is SGDLS and CDR2 YYNGEE. The CDR3 is 14 residues long. The chain's CDR3 is CASSARQAYNEQFF. CDR3 nucleotide sequence: TGTGCCAGCAGCGCAAGACAGGCGTACAATGAGCAGTTCTTC.

V usage is TRBV7-3 and J usage is TRBJ1-1; 9 bases map to TRBD1. The CDR3 loop spans 16 amino acids. The trim removed 0 bases at V and 8 bases at J, leaving 10 bases unmatched. The germline V gene encodes CDR1 SGHTA and CDR2 FQGTGA. The CDR3 DNA is TGTGCCAGCAGCTTAACGTCCCGACCCGGGACAGGGGAAGCTTTCTTT. It codes for CASSLTSRPGTGEAFF.

The J gene is TRBJ1-1, the V gene TRBV7-2, with D unclear. CDR3 length equals 14 residues. Trimming cost V 5 bases and J 3 bases, with 13 bases left between them. Germline V lookup: CDR1 SGHTA, CDR2 FQGNSA. The CDR3 coding sequence is TGTGCCAGCAGCCCGGCGGGGAGGTACACTGAAGCTTTCTTT. Amino acids: CASSPAGRYTEAFF.

V and J are TRBV15 and TRBJ2-5; 11 bases are shared with TRBD2. The CDR3 covers 15 residues. V gave up 6 bases and J gave up 2 bases; unmatched junction bases: 5. Germline assignment: CDR1 LNHNV and CDR2 YYDKDF (reference sequence). Here the CDR3 DNA reads TGTGCCACCAGACCGGGACTAGCGGCTCAAGAGACCCAGTACTTC. Amino acid sequence: CATRPGLAAQETQYF.

The chain combines TRBV11-1 with TRBJ2-5, with 8 bases that match TRBD2. The J call could be wrong; TRBJ2-7 is a better fit for the DNA end. Germline CDR1 is SGHAT and CDR2 is FQDESV (reference sequence). The CDR3 contains 14 residues. The CDR3 DNA follows: TGTGCCAGCAGCTTCGGGGGGGCCGGACGCGAGCAGTACTTC. This sequence encodes CASSFGGAGREQYF.

As for this clone: Mismatch with germline at one junction end may stem from a read error. The genes are TRBV7-9 and TRBJ2-3, with unresolved D. The CDR3 extends over 12 amino acids. Looked up from germline, CDR1 is SEHNR and CDR2 is FQNEAQ (reference sequence). The CDR3 coding sequence is TGTTCCAGCAGCATGACTCGGGATACGCAGTATTTT. It specifies CSSSMTRDTQYF.

V and J are TRBV28 and TRBJ1-6; D is uncertain. The V end was cut by 5 bases, the J end by 8 bases, with 22 bases between. CDR1 and CDR2 (germline): MDHEN, SYDVKM. The CDR3 length is 17 residues. The CDR3 is CASSLIRFGEQDSPLHF. The CDR3 DNA reads TGTGCCAGCAGTCTAATCAGGTTCGGGGAACAAGATTCACCCCTCCACTTT.

The rearrangement joins TRBV7-2 to TRBJ2-7, with D perhaps matching TRBD2 (6 bases). The V end lost 2 bases, the J end lost 0 bases, and 17 bases lay between the germline ends. This CDR3 comprises 17 residues. Germline V lookup: CDR1 SGHTA, CDR2 FQGNSA. CDR3: CASSLTFSSASSYEQYF. The CDR3 region has the DNA TGTGCCAGCAGCTTAACGTTTTCTAGCGCGAGCTCCTACGAGCAGTACTTC.

This chain connects TRBV27 to TRBJ2-1, with 8 bases aligning to TRBD1. The CDR3 runs to 17 residues. Trimming took 3 bases from V and 0 from J; bases not matched to a gene: 7. CDR1 and CDR2 (germline): MNHEY, SMNVEV (reference sequence). This CDR3 reads CASSFQDRASSYNEQFF. For the CDR3, the DNA is TGTGCCAGCAGTTTCCAGGACAGGGCTTCCTCCTACAATGAGCAGTTCTTC.

The rearrangement links TRBV5-1 to TRBJ1-2; D not resolved. The CDR3 is 13 amino acids. Looked up from germline, CDR1 is SGHRS and CDR2 is YFSETQ. The V end lost 5 bases, the J end lost 4 bases, and 12 bases lay between the germline ends. The CDR3 DNA follows: TGCGCCAGCAGGGGTACTATCTCCTATGGCTACACCTTC. The encoded protein is CASRGTISYGYTF.

V gene TRBV7-9 combines with J gene TRBJ2-5, with TRBD2 matching 8 bases. The germline CDR1 and CDR2 sequences are SEHNR and FQNEAQ (reference sequence). V lost 5 bases, J lost 5 bases, and 10 bases stayed unmatched. The CDR3 is made up of 15 amino acids. The CDR3 spells CASSRYIAGSETQYF. DNA for the CDR3: TGTGCCAGCAGCCGGTATATAGCGGGGTCGGAGACCCAGTACTTC.

On this clone: At one end, the junction sequence differs from germline, possibly due to a read error. The chain uses TRBV7-7 and TRBJ2-5; maybe TRBD2 (5 bases). Germline CDR1 SSHAT, CDR2 FNYEAQ (reference sequence). The CDR3 extends over 15 amino acids. CDR3 DNA: TGTGCTAGCAGCCTACAACCCGGGAATACGGAGACCCAGTACTTC. Encoded protein: CASSLQPGNTETQYF.

This sequence joins TRBV4-2 and TRBJ2-1; 10 bases are shared with TRBD2. V lost 0 bases, J lost 7 bases, and 9 bases stayed unmatched. The germline V gene encodes CDR1 LGHNA and CDR2 YNFKEQ. CDR3 length: 17 residues. Here the CDR3 DNA reads TGTGCCAGCAGCCAAGATGGGCTAGCGGGGGCGGGGAATGAGCAGTTCTTC. It codes for CASSQDGLAGAGNEQFF.

The chain uses TRBV7-9 and TRBJ2-2; D not certain. Germline assignment: CDR1 SEHNR and CDR2 FQNEAQ (reference sequence). V was clipped by 1 base and J by 1 base, with 7 bases between them. The CDR3 is 15 amino acids. The CDR3, as DNA: TGTGCCAGCAGCTTAGGTAGCATGAACACCGGGGAGCTGTTTTTT. This translates into CASSLGSMNTGELFF.

The V and J genes are TRBV5-4 and TRBJ2-5; 9 bases agree with TRBD1. The J call is uncertain, as TRBJ2-7 better fits the DNA end. Per germline, CDR1 SGHNT and CDR2 YYREEE (reference sequence). This CDR3 is 14 amino acids long. The CDR3 protein is CASSRGQGSYEQYF. For the CDR3, the DNA is TGTGCCAGCAGCCGTGGACAGGGGTCTTACGAGCAGTACTTC.

The chain links TRBV30 to TRBJ2-2; D might be TRBD2 (6 bases). The germline V gene encodes CDR1 GTSNPN and CDR2 SVGIG (reference sequence). V lost 2 bases to trimming and J lost 6 bases, with 10 bases between them. This CDR3 is built from 13 residues. CDR3 bases: TGTGCCTGGAGTTCAACTAGCCCCGGGGAGCTGTTTTTT. Translation: CAWSSTSPGELFF.

This chain joins TRBV4-2 and TRBJ2-3, with 12 bases aligning to TRBD2. The CDR3 sequence is 16 residues long. The germline gives CDR1 LGHNA, CDR2 YNFKEQ. With 3 bases clipped from V and 4 bases from J, the junction kept 5 bases outside the gene matches. The CDR3 sequence: CASSQSGTSGPDTQYF. The CDR3, as DNA: TGTGCCAGCAGCCAGTCCGGGACTAGCGGGCCAGATACGCAGTATTTT.

The gene calls are TRBV10-3 and TRBJ2-3; 14 bases fit TRBD2. Germline values: CDR1 ENHRY, CDR2 SYGVKD. The CDR3 consists of 15 residues. The V segment lost 9 bases and the J segment 8 bases; nucleotides outside the gene matches: 10. In nucleotides, the CDR3 is TGTGCCATGTCTTCGACTAGCGGGAGGGCCGGTACGCAGTATTTT. It specifies CAMSSTSGRAGTQYF.

In regard to this clone: An end of the junction differs from the germline gene, which may be a read error. The J gene is TRBJ1-5, the V gene TRBV28, with D tentatively TRBD1 (6 bases). From germline, CDR1 is MDHEN and CDR2 SYDVKM. The CDR3 is 16 residues long. The CDR3 protein is CASTLRGSHSNQPQHF. The CDR3 nucleotides read TGTGCCAGCACTTTAAGGGGGAGCCATAGCAATCAGCCCCAGCATTTT.

The CDR3 region is CASSIRLRDRENTEAFF. The CDR3 nucleotides read TGTGCCAGTAGTATCCGCCTAAGGGACAGGGAGAACACTGAAGCTTTCTTT. This chain links TRBV19 with TRBJ1-1; 9 nucleotides align to TRBD1. Germline assignment: CDR1 LNHDA and CDR2 SQIVND (reference sequence). J was trimmed by 1 base and V by 3 bases; bases with no gene match: 9. The CDR3 spans 17 residues.

This clone was counted between two and nine times. CDR3 region: CASSLRTSGAGYTQYF. CDR3 sequence (DNA): TGTGCCAGCAGCTTGCGGACTAGCGGGGCCGGATATACGCAGTATTTT. The V and J genes are TRBV5-4 and TRBJ2-3; 12 positions agree with TRBD2. V dropped 1 base and J dropped 7; count of bases not matched to a gene: 7. The CDR3 runs to 16 residues. Germline CDR1 reads SGHNT; CDR2 reads YYREEE (reference sequence).

The gene calls are TRBV4-2 and TRBJ1-1, with D unresolved. V was pared by 1 base and J by 2 bases, with 14 bases between. Germline V CDR1 and CDR2: LGHNA, YNFKEQ. This CDR3 comprises 16 residues. The CDR3 DNA reads as TGTGCCAGCAGCCAAGTCTCGATTTCGGGTAACACTGAAGCTTTCTTT. This sequence encodes CASSQVSISGNTEAFF.

CDR3 nucleotide sequence: TGCGCCAGCAGCTTGACTACGGCCAGCGAGCAGTACTTC. It yields the protein CASSLTTASEQYF. The rearrangement uses TRBV5-1 and TRBJ2-7; D gene unclear. Trimming took 1 base from V and 6 from J, leaving 11 bases between them. The V gene's germline CDR1 is SGHRS and CDR2 YFSETQ. The CDR3 is 13 residues long.